These 19 T cell receptor beta chains came from one sample sequenced in a study of cytomegalovirus exposure and HLA in healthy donors (dated by TCRdb to between 2016 and 2019). Receptor libraries were prepared by the immunoSEQ multiplex PCR assay. A mixture of 60 forward primers for TCR Vbeta segments and 13 reverse primers for TCR Jbeta segments was used in the multiplex PCR. TCRdb provides this immuneACCESS table in a form limited to in-frame rearrangements. Some clones are lacking; in checked studies, under half of them reflect an unresolved V gene, and why the rest are absent is not known. For this sample there are more than 150,000 clones; 76% appear just once. 2% to 2.5% of the sample rests with the top ten. Sequenced: PBMCs. Source of these receptors: a young woman in good health and CMV-seropositive.

V is TRBV4-2 and J is TRBJ1-2, with D perhaps TRBD1 (5 bases). The length of the CDR3 is 16 residues. CDR1 LGHNA and CDR2 YNFKEQ come from the germline V gene. The V end lost 0 bases, the J end lost 2 bases, and 13 bases lay between the germline ends. The CDR3 sequence: CASSQESGRTNYGYTF. CDR3 bases: TGTGCCAGCAGCCAAGAGTCGGGCCGGACAAACTATGGCTACACCTTC.

This clone was detected a few times. This chain links TRBV7-9 with TRBJ2-2; D may be TRBD1 (6 bases). CDR1 is SEHNR and CDR2 is FQNEAQ in the germline V gene (reference sequence). The CDR3 is made up of 17 amino acids. V lost 2 bases and J lost 4, with 17 bases in between. This CDR3 reads CASSLKGIRGGTGELFF. The CDR3 DNA is TGTGCCAGCAGCTTAAAGGGTATCCGAGGGGGCACCGGGGAGCTGTTTTTT.

The chain has TRBV27 and TRBJ1-6; TRBD1 matches at 9 bases. V was pared by 2 bases and J by 10 bases, with 12 bases of the junction left unmatched. The CDR3 totals 17 residues. Looked up from germline, CDR1 is MNHEY and CDR2 is SMNVEV (reference sequence). The CDR3 coding sequence is TGTGCCAGCAGTTTAGTCCTTCCGGGACAGGGAAGGTCACCCCTCCACTTT. Translation gives CASSLVLPGQGRSPLHF.

V gene TRBV15 combines with J gene TRBJ1-2; TRBD1 might be the D (6 bases). The CDR3 sequence is 16 residues long. The V gene lost 0 bases and the J gene lost 3 bases, with 14 bases spanning the gap. The germline CDR1 and CDR2 sequences are LNHNV and YYDKDF (reference sequence). Written as DNA, the CDR3 is TGTGCCACCAGCAGAGATTGGATGGCAGGGGACTATGGCTACACCTTC. Amino acid sequence: CATSRDWMAGDYGYTF.

Of note for this clone: The sample carries other DNA sequences with the same CDR3. The chain recombines TRBV29-1 with TRBJ1-3; 7 bases align to TRBD1. This CDR3 comprises 12 residues. Losses at the gene ends were 6 bases for V and 4 bases for J; bases not matched to a gene: 3. From germline, CDR1 is SQVTM and CDR2 ANQGSEA. CDR3 sequence: CSVTGTGNTIYF. In nucleotides, the CDR3 is TGCAGCGTGACAGGGACGGGAAACACCATATATTTT.

J is TRBJ2-1 and V is TRBV7-2; D call uncertain. Germline-derived CDR1 and CDR2 are SGHTA and FQGNSA. The CDR3 has 14 amino acids. V was pared by 1 base and J by 4 bases, with 8 bases between. The CDR3 region has the DNA TGTGCCAGCAGCTTAGAAGCTTTTTACAATGAGCAGTTCTTC. Translating gives CASSLEAFYNEQFF.

The chain recombines TRBV5-1 with TRBJ2-3; TRBD2 agrees at 10 bases. The CDR3 totals 16 residues. J lost 0 bases, V lost 4 bases, and 5 bases had no gene match. The V gene's germline CDR1 is SGHRS and CDR2 YFSETQ. The CDR3 sequence: CASSMQAGGSTDTQYF. The CDR3 DNA reads as TGCGCCAGCAGCATGCAAGCGGGGGGGAGCACAGATACGCAGTATTTT. The variable domain in full, completed from reference TRBV5-1 and TRBJ2-3, reads KAGVTQTPRYLIKTRGQQVTLSCSPISGHRSVSWYQQTPGQGLQFLFEYFSETQRNKGNFPGRFSGRQFSNSRSEMNVSTLELGDSALYLCASSMQAGGSTDTQYFGPGTRLTVL.

V and J are TRBV4-2 and TRBJ1-6; perhaps TRBD1 as D (6 bases). This CDR3 spans 14 amino acids. Germline CDR1 reads LGHNA; CDR2 reads YNFKEQ. The germline V and J ends were trimmed by 1 base and 10 bases, with 11 bases remaining between them. CDR3 DNA sequence: TGTGCCAGCAGCCAAGGCGGGGGCAAATCACCCCTCCACTTT. Amino acid sequence: CASSQGGGKSPLHF.

V usage is TRBV7-9 and J usage is TRBJ1-1; 9 positions match TRBD1. The ends lost 5 bases at V and 5 bases at J; junction bases unmatched: 9. Germline V gene data show CDR1 as SEHNR and CDR2 as FQNEAQ (reference sequence). This CDR3 comprises 15 residues. The CDR3 DNA is TGTGCCAGCAGCCTGTTGGGACAGGGTCCGACTGAAGCTTTCTTT. It translates to CASSLLGQGPTEAFF.

The V call is TRBV2, the J call TRBJ1-1, with TRBD1 as a possible D gene (5 bases). Between the trimmed V and J ends, which lost 1 base and 0 bases, there was a span of 9 bases. This CDR3 comprises 15 residues. The V gene's germline CDR1 is SNHLY and CDR2 FYNNEI. The CDR3 DNA sequence: TGTGCCAGCAGTGAAGAGGAGGGGATGAACACTGAAGCTTTCTTT. It is translated as CASSEEEGMNTEAFF.

The J gene is TRBJ2-2, the V gene TRBV7-2, with D possibly matching TRBD1 (5 bases). The CDR3 runs to 15 residues. The germline V gene has CDR1 SGHTA and CDR2 FQGNSA. V was clipped by 1 base and J by 5 bases, with 11 bases between them. CDR3: CASSLVPGLTGELFF. The CDR3 nucleotides read TGTGCCAGCAGCTTAGTTCCAGGGCTGACCGGGGAGCTGTTTTTT. The full variable domain, in which reference TRBV7-2 and TRBJ2-2 provide the parts outside the CDR3, is GAGVSQSPSNKVTEKGKDVELRCDPISGHTALYWYRQSLGQGLEFLIYFQGNSAPDKSGLPSDRFSAERTGGSVSTLTIQRTQQEDSAVYLCASSLVPGLTGELFFGEGSRLTVL.

This clone came up a few times. J is TRBJ2-7 and V is TRBV9; D remains ambiguous. Between the trimmed V and J ends, which lost 0 bases and 1 base, there was a span of 8 bases. From germline, CDR1 is SGDLS and CDR2 YYNGEE. The CDR3 covers 14 residues. The CDR3 spells CASSVDAGSYEQYF. In DNA, the CDR3 is TGTGCCAGCAGCGTAGATGCCGGTTCCTACGAGCAGTACTTC.

V gene TRBV6-5 combines with J gene TRBJ2-1; 9 nucleotides line up with TRBD2. CDR3 length equals 14 residues. J lost 4 bases, V lost 8 bases, and 6 bases had no gene match. The germline V gene encodes CDR1 MNHEY and CDR2 SVGAGI. CDR3 protein: CASGLAGLYNEQFF. The CDR3 DNA reads TGTGCCAGCGGGCTAGCGGGACTTTACAATGAGCAGTTCTTC.

This clone was found once. This rearrangement joins TRBV7-9 to TRBJ2-5, with a weak D call TRBD2 (7 bases). CDR1 and CDR2 from the germline V gene are SEHNR and FQNEAQ (reference sequence). The CDR3 runs to 13 residues. V shed 8 bases and J shed 4 bases, with 14 bases lying between them. CDR3 residues: CASLGGGGETQYF. CDR3 in DNA: TGTGCCAGCCTGGGGGGGGGCGGAGAGACCCAGTACTTC.

The CDR3 DNA reads TGTGCCAGCTCTGAGGAGAATTCACCCCTCCACTTT. Translation: CASSEENSPLHF. This chain links TRBV7-9 with TRBJ1-6; the D is unclear. The CDR3 is 12 residues long. Trimming cost V 8 bases and J 7 bases, with 9 bases left between them. The germline gives CDR1 SEHNR, CDR2 FQNEAQ (reference sequence).

CDR3 region: CASSVAGELYEQYF. The CDR3 DNA follows: TGTGCCAGCAGCGTAGCAGGGGAACTTTACGAGCAGTACTTC. This rearrangement joins TRBV9 to TRBJ2-7; D may be TRBD1 (6 bases). From germline, CDR1 is SGDLS and CDR2 YYNGEE. The V gene lost 0 bases and the J gene lost 4 bases, with 11 bases spanning the gap. The CDR3 contains 14 residues.

The CDR3 bases are TGTGCCAGCAGCTCCGGGACAGGGTGGAATGAGCAGTTCTTC. Translated: CASSSGTGWNEQFF. The chain couples TRBV11-1 to TRBJ2-1; TRBD1 matches at 9 bases. The trim removed 4 bases at V and 7 bases at J, leaving 5 bases unmatched. CDR3 length: 14 amino acids. CDR1 and CDR2 (germline): SGHAT, FQDESV (reference sequence). Together with reference TRBV11-1 and TRBJ2-1, the CDR3 gives the full variable domain: EAEVAQSPRYKITEKSQAVAFWCDPISGHATLYWYRQILGQGPELLVQFQDESVVDDSQLPKDRFSAERLKGVDSTLKIQPAELGDSAMYLCASSSGTGWNEQFFGPGTRLTVL.

This clone was counted between two and nine times. The V call is TRBV9, the J call TRBJ2-3; unclear D gene. V was pared by 2 bases and J by 1 base, with 11 bases between. Per the germline V gene, CDR1 is SGDLS and CDR2 is YYNGEE. The CDR3 consists of 15 residues. The CDR3 DNA sequence: TGTGCCAGCAGCGTCCTTACTGTTCGCACAGATACGCAGTATTTT. Its translation: CASSVLTVRTDTQYF.

The J gene is TRBJ1-4, the V gene TRBV28; D might be TRBD1 (6 bases). CDR1 is MDHEN, CDR2 SYDVKM, per germline. This CDR3 spans 15 amino acids. V lost 5 bases and J lost 8, with 18 bases in between. Written as DNA, the CDR3 is TGTGCCAGCAGTGAGAGTAGCAGGGGACGGGAAAAACTGTTTTTT. It translates to CASSESSRGREKLFF.